The 27 T cell receptor beta chains given below trace back to one sample, sequenced in a study of blood T cell repertoires in COVID-19. Clones were read by immunoSEQ multiplex PCR, and TCRdb kept only the in-frame ones, dropping some. The sample lists around 300,000 clones, over 75% occurring once. Source material: peripheral blood. All receptors come from a man aged 18 to 30 with active or convalescent COVID-19.

This clone showed up just once. V is TRBV5-1 and J is TRBJ1-2; D is ambiguous. CDR1 is SGHRS and CDR2 is YFSETQ in the germline V gene. This CDR3 has 12 amino acids. The V end lost 2 bases, the J end lost 4 bases, and 6 bases lay between the germline ends. CDR3 protein: CASSLSSYGYTF. CDR3 coding DNA: TGCGCCAGCAGCTTAAGCTCCTATGGCTACACCTTC.

The chain carries TRBV2 and TRBJ1-1, with D tentatively TRBD1 (6 bases). Trimming shortened V by 8 bases and J by 7 bases, and 11 bases separated the two germline ends. The CDR3 totals 11 residues. Germline V gene sequence: CDR1 SNHLY, CDR2 FYNNEI. The CDR3 DNA reads TGTGCCAGCGGAAGGGGGGGTGAAGCTTTCTTT. This gives the protein CASGRGGEAFF. The full variable domain, its missing parts supplied by reference TRBV2 and TRBJ1-1, is EPEVTQTPSHQVTQMGQEVILRCVPISNHLYFYWYRQILGQKVEFLVSFYNNEISEKSEIFDDQFSVERPDGSNFTLKIRSTKLEDSAMYFCASGRGGEAFFGQGTRLTVV.

The chain uses TRBV29-1 and TRBJ1-1; D uncertain. V was clipped by 6 bases and J by 8 bases, with 16 bases between them. This CDR3 comprises 12 residues. The V gene's germline CDR1 is SQVTM and CDR2 ANQGSEA. The CDR3 here is CSVKTGFPEAFF. The CDR3 DNA reads as TGCAGCGTAAAAACCGGGTTTCCAGAAGCTTTCTTT.

The V and J genes are TRBV4-3 and TRBJ2-4; D gene ambiguous. The CDR3 sequence is 16 residues long. Per germline, CDR1 LGHNA and CDR2 YSLEER. Deletions cut 0 bases from V and 4 bases from J, with 13 bases between. CDR3 loop: CASSQEIWAGKNIQYF. CDR3 DNA sequence: TGCGCCAGCAGCCAAGAAATTTGGGCAGGAAAAAACATTCAGTACTTC.

The rearrangement uses TRBV6-5 and TRBJ1-2; D not certain. V lost 0 bases to trimming and J lost 8 bases, with 10 bases between them. This CDR3 spans 13 amino acids. From germline, CDR1 is MNHEY and CDR2 SVGAGI. CDR3 sequence reads: CASSYSGERGYTF. The DNA for the CDR3 is TGTGCCAGCAGTTACTCCGGGGAGCGGGGCTACACCTTC.

The CDR3 loop is CASRGDRGSDTQYF. As DNA, the CDR3 is TGTGCCAGCAGGGGGGACAGGGGGTCAGATACGCAGTATTTT. The V call is TRBV3-1 (or the pseudogene TRBV3-2), the J call TRBJ2-3; 11 bases line up with TRBD1. Per the germline V gene, CDR1 is LGHDT and CDR2 is YNNKEL (reference sequence). With V trimmed by 6 bases and J by 4 bases, 3 bases remained unmatched. The CDR3 runs to 14 residues.

The chain joins TRBV27 to TRBJ1-2, with D possibly TRBD1 on 6 matching bases. V shed 2 bases and J shed 5 bases, with 15 bases lying between them. The CDR3 consists of 15 residues. Germline CDR1 reads MNHEY; CDR2 reads SMNVEV (reference sequence). Here the CDR3 reads CASSLGQGHWYGYTF. The CDR3 nucleotides read TGTGCCAGCAGTTTAGGTCAGGGGCATTGGTATGGCTACACCTTC.

The chain links TRBV5-1 to TRBJ2-3, with 7 nucleotides matching TRBD2. V dropped 4 bases and J dropped 2; count of bases not matched to a gene: 13. This CDR3 comprises 17 residues. Germline CDR1 is SGHRS and CDR2 is YFSETQ. The CDR3 sequence is CASSLYRGVGNTDTQYF. Here the CDR3 DNA reads TGCGCCAGCAGCCTCTACCGGGGGGTCGGTAACACAGATACGCAGTATTTT.

This clone turned up a few times. This chain links TRBV6-5 with TRBJ1-2; D not resolved. Germline CDR1 reads MNHEY; CDR2 reads SVGAGI. The length of the CDR3 is 14 residues. V lost 11 bases to trimming and J lost 0 bases, with 16 bases between them. CDR3 DNA: TGTGCCCTCCCACACAGAGTTACTAACTATGGCTACACCTTC. Translation gives CALPHRVTNYGYTF.

The chain recombines TRBV11-2 with TRBJ1-1; unclear D gene. The CDR3 is 13 amino acids. Deletions cut 4 bases from V and 1 base from J, with 7 bases between. Per germline, CDR1 SGHAT and CDR2 FQNNGV. The CDR3, as DNA: TGTGCCAGCAGCTATGAGAGGAACACTGAAGCTTTCTTT. Protein: CASSYERNTEAFF.

The chain carries TRBV10-3 and TRBJ1-2; TRBD1 matches 11 bases. Trimming took 9 bases from V and 3 from J; bases not matched to a gene: 0. The CDR3 sequence is 12 residues long. Looked up from germline, CDR1 is ENHRY and CDR2 is SYGVKD. The DNA for the CDR3 is TGTGCCATGGGACAGGGGGACTATGGCTACACCTTC. Protein product: CAMGQGDYGYTF.

J is TRBJ2-7 and V is TRBV6-5; TRBD1 matches at 8 bases. CDR1 is MNHEY and CDR2 is SVGAGI in the germline V gene. This CDR3 has 13 amino acids. V was clipped by 5 bases and J by 5 bases; unmatched bases: 5. The CDR3 spells CASSTGGVNEQYF. The CDR3 nucleotides read TGTGCCAGCAGTACAGGGGGAGTAAACGAGCAGTACTTC.

This chain links TRBV2 with TRBJ1-5; D possibly corresponds to TRBD1 (6 bases). CDR1 and CDR2 from the germline V gene are SNHLY and FYNNEI. The V gene lost 6 bases and the J gene lost 0 bases, with 15 bases spanning the gap. This CDR3 spans 16 amino acids. The CDR3 region has the DNA TGTGCCAGCAGGCAACAGGGAGGGTATAGCAATCAGCCCCAGCATTTT. Protein sequence: CASRQQGGYSNQPQHF.

V and J are TRBV10-3 and TRBJ2-1; a weak D match, TRBD1 (6 bases). V was trimmed by 6 bases and J by 4 bases, leaving 10 bases between them. CDR3 length equals 13 residues. Germline V lookup: CDR1 ENHRY, CDR2 SYGVKD. CDR3 in amino acids: CAISEDRYNEQFF. CDR3 nucleotides: TGTGCCATCAGCGAAGACAGGTACAATGAGCAGTTCTTC.

The chain couples TRBV5-5 to TRBJ1-1, with D possibly being TRBD1 (5 bases). Between the trimmed V and J ends, which lost 0 bases and 8 bases, there was a span of 8 bases. The CDR3 loop spans 12 amino acids. Germline values: CDR1 SGHKS, CDR2 YYEKEE (reference sequence). In DNA form, the CDR3 reads TGTGCCAGCAGCTTGGTGGGGGGAGAAGCTTTCTTT. Translation gives CASSLVGGEAFF.

J is TRBJ1-4 and V is TRBV5-1; 8 nucleotides agree with TRBD1. The V gene's germline CDR1 is SGHRS and CDR2 YFSETQ. J was trimmed by 1 base and V by 4 bases; bases with no gene match: 9. The CDR3 totals 17 residues. The CDR3 is CASSPWGQAGTNEKLFF. CDR3 nucleotide sequence: TGCGCCAGCAGCCCTTGGGGACAGGCGGGAACTAATGAAAAACTGTTTTTT.

The chain uses TRBV19 and TRBJ2-2, with a weak D call TRBD2 (6 bases). Looked up from germline, CDR1 is LNHDA and CDR2 is SQIVND (reference sequence). Trimming cost V 3 bases and J 6 bases, with 11 bases left between them. The CDR3 covers 14 residues. The DNA of the CDR3 is TGTGCCAGTAGTATGGGTCCTAGCGCCGGGGAGCTGTTTTTT. This translates into CASSMGPSAGELFF.

The J gene is TRBJ2-2, the V gene TRBV6-4; tentative D call: TRBD1 (6 bases). Between the trimmed V and J ends, which lost 0 bases and 7 bases, there was a span of 15 bases. The CDR3 consists of 16 residues. Germline CDR1 reads MRHNA; CDR2 reads SNTAGT. In DNA, the CDR3 is TGTGCCAGCAGTGACTCGTGGGGGCGCAATGGCGGGGAGCTGTTTTTT. It is translated as CASSDSWGRNGGELFF.

The V call is TRBV9, the J call TRBJ2-3; D gene unclear. The V gene lost 3 bases and the J gene lost 5 bases, with 7 bases spanning the gap. The CDR3 covers 12 residues. Germline CDR1 SGDLS, CDR2 YYNGEE. The CDR3 reads CASSDLIDTQYF. CDR3 in DNA: TGTGCCAGCAGCGATCTTATAGATACGCAGTATTTT.

This clone was observed a single time. This chain joins TRBV7-2 and TRBJ1-1; maybe TRBD1 (5 bases). V lost 4 bases and J 1 base, leaving 10 bases between the germline ends. This CDR3 has 14 amino acids. CDR1 is SGHTA, CDR2 FQGNSA, per germline. CDR3 nucleotide sequence: TGTGCCAGCAGCTACTCCAGGGAGAACACTGAAGCTTTCTTT. It is translated as CASSYSRENTEAFF.

The V gene is TRBV24-1, the J gene TRBJ1-3; D might be TRBD1 (5 bases). The V gene lost 4 bases and the J gene lost 3 bases, with 27 bases spanning the gap. The CDR3 runs 20 residues. CDR1 KGHDR and CDR2 SFDVKD come from the germline V gene. CDR3: CATSDPPGTPRDSCGNTIYF. As DNA, the CDR3 is TGTGCCACCAGTGACCCCCCCGGGACTCCTAGGGACTCCTGTGGAAACACCATATATTTT.

The chain couples TRBV9 to TRBJ2-3, with D possibly matching TRBD1 (6 bases). Germline V gene lookup returns CDR1 SGDLS and CDR2 YYNGEE. The V end lost 3 bases, the J end lost 2 bases, and 10 bases lay between the germline ends. The CDR3 is 14 residues long. CDR3 amino acids: CASSGGLSTDTQYF. The CDR3 DNA is TGTGCCAGCAGCGGGGGGCTCTCCACAGATACGCAGTATTTT. The complete variable domain, with remaining parts taken from reference TRBV9 and TRBJ2-3, reads DSGVTQTPKHLITATGQRVTLRCSPRSGDLSVYWYQQSLDQGLQFLIQYYNGEERAKGNILERFSAQQFPDLHSELNLSSLELGDSALYFCASSGGLSTDTQYFGPGTRLTVL.

The chain links TRBV3-1 (or the pseudogene TRBV3-2) to TRBJ2-3, with D unclear. The CDR3 has 13 amino acids. V lost 3 bases, J lost 4 bases, and 8 bases lay in between. The germline V gene encodes CDR1 LGHDT and CDR2 YNNKEL (reference sequence). The CDR3 sequence is CASSQGGPDTQYF. CDR3 bases: TGTGCCAGCAGCCAGGGTGGGCCAGATACGCAGTATTTT.

The chain couples TRBV25-1 to TRBJ1-5; no reliable D call. Deletions cut 5 bases from V and 2 bases from J, with 4 bases between. The germline V gene encodes CDR1 MGHDK and CDR2 SYGVNS. The CDR3 has 12 residues. For the CDR3, the DNA is TGTGCCAGCAGTCGGGGCAATCAGCCCCAGCATTTT. This translates into CASSRGNQPQHF. Full variable domain (remainder filled in from reference TRBV25-1 and TRBJ1-5): EADIYQTPRYLVIGTGKKITLECSQTMGHDKMYWYQQDPGMELHLIHYSYGVNSTEKGDLSSESTVSRIRTEHFPLTLESARPSHTSQYLCASSRGNQPQHFGDGTRLSIL.

This rearrangement joins TRBV5-1 to TRBJ2-7; tentative D call: TRBD1 (6 bases). V was clipped by 3 bases and J by 5 bases, with 9 bases between them. CDR3 size: 12 residues. Germline-derived CDR1 and CDR2 are SGHRS and YFSETQ. The CDR3 region is CASSSQGDEQYF. In DNA form, the CDR3 reads TGCGCCAGCAGCTCACAGGGTGACGAGCAGTACTTC.

This clone was recorded only once. The rearrangement joins TRBV19 to TRBJ2-1; 11 bases are a match to TRBD1. In germline, CDR1 is LNHDA, CDR2 SQIVND (reference sequence). The trim removed 5 bases at V and 9 bases at J, leaving 9 bases unmatched. This CDR3 comprises 15 residues. CDR3 region: CASSLTGTGGSEQFF. The CDR3 DNA is TGTGCCAGTAGTCTAACCGGGACAGGGGGGAGTGAGCAGTTCTTC.

V gene TRBV10-3 combines with J gene TRBJ2-1; no clear D. Germline CDR1 is ENHRY and CDR2 is SYGVKD. The CDR3 contains 15 residues. Trimming removed 3 bases from V and 0 bases from J, with 9 bases in between. The CDR3, as DNA: TGTGCCATCAGTGAAGTGGCTAGCTCCTACAATGAGCAGTTCTTC. It yields the protein CAISEVASSYNEQFF.